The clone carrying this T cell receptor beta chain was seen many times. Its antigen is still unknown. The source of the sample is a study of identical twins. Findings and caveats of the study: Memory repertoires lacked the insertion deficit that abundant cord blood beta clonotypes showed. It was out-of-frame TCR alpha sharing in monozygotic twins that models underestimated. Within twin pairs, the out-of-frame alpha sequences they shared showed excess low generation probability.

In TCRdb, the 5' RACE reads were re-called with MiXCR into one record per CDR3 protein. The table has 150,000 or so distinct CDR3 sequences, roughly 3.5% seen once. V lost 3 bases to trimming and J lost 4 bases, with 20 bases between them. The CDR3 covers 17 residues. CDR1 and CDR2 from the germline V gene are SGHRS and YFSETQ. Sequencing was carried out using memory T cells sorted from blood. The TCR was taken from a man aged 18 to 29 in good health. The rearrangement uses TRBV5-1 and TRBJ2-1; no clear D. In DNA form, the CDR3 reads TGCGCCAGCAGCTCCGGCTTATCCCTCCTATTTTACAATGAGCAGTTCTTC. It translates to CASSSGLSLLFYNEQFF. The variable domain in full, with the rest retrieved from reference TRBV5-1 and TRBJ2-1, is KAGVTQTPRYLIKTRGQQVTLSCSPISGHRSVSWYQQTPGQGLQFLFEYFSETQRNKGNFPGRFSGRQFSNSRSEMNVSTLELGDSALYLCASSSGLSLLFYNEQFFGPGTRLTVL.